These 21 T cell receptor beta chains originate from one sample sequenced in a study of T cells in women clearing cervical HPV infection. Libraries were prepared by immunoSEQ multiplex PCR; TCRdb keeps only in-frame clonotypes and omits some of them. The sample features 25,000 to 35,000 clones, with more than 7% in its top ten. Sequenced sample: blood buffy coat. All receptors come from a woman aged 18-70 years with a cervical HPV16 infection that either progressed to CIN3+ or cleared (not recorded which).

With regard to this clone: The sequenced fragment ends 3 residues before the CDR3 boundary, so the rest is inferred from the germline J gene. The chain links TRBV10-3 to TRBJ1-2; tentatively, D is TRBD1 (5 bases). CDR3 length equals 15 residues. V was trimmed by 3 bases and J by 3 bases, leaving 14 bases between them. Germline-derived CDR1 and CDR2 are ENHRY and SYGVKD. The CDR3 bases that were read are TGTGCCATCAGTGAAAGGGGAAGCAGGGACTATGGC. Amino acid sequence: CAISERGSRDYG. The whole CDR3 sequence reads CAISERGSRDYGYTF.

Regarding this clone: The CDR3 end falls 3 residues outside the read, so it is completed with the germline J gene. The V call is TRBV5-6, the J call TRBJ2-5; D might be TRBD1 (5 bases). V dropped 4 bases and J dropped 3 bases, with 13 bases sitting between them. CDR1 SGHDT and CDR2 YYEEEE come from the germline V gene. CDR3 size: 14 residues. The DNA read from the CDR3 is TGTGCCAGCAGCAGGGGAACCGTGAAAGAGACC. Translating gives CASSRGTVKET. The whole CDR3 sequence is CASSRGTVKETQYF.

About this clone itself: Coverage ceases 3 residues before the CDR3 finishes, and the germline J gene fills in the end. The chain employs TRBV7-9 and TRBJ1-3; D remains ambiguous. This CDR3 is 14 amino acids long. Germline V gene lookup returns CDR1 SEHNR and CDR2 FQNEAQ (reference sequence). The V gene lost 3 bases and the J gene lost 0 bases, with 6 bases spanning the gap. The CDR3 loop is CASSLQSSGNTIYF. Incomplete CDR3 DNA: TGTGCCAGCAGCTTGCAGAGCTCTGGAAACACC.

For this clone: With the read ending 3 residues before the CDR3 end, the germline J gene is used to fill in that end. Additional DNA sequences in this sample encode the identical CDR3. This chain connects TRBV13 to TRBJ2-1; tentative D call: TRBD1 (6 bases). Germline CDR1 PRHDT, CDR2 FYEKMQ (reference sequence). The CDR3 contains 15 residues. V was clipped by 5 bases and J by 1 base, with 12 bases between them. The chain's CDR3 is CASSEGQRSYNEQFF. The DNA read from the CDR3 is TGTGCCAGCAGCGAAGGACAGAGATCCTACAATGAG.

Notes on this clone: The read halts 3 residues ahead of the CDR3 end, with the missing end drawn from the germline J gene. The V and J genes are TRBV12-3 or TRBV12-4 and TRBJ2-7; perhaps TRBD2 as D (5 bases). The CDR3 spans 15 residues. V was clipped by 3 bases and J by 0 bases, with 12 bases between them. CDR3 loop: CASSFRLALSYEQYF. The sequenced CDR3 bases are TGTGCCAGCAGTTTCCGGTTAGCGCTCTCCTACGAG.

Comments on this clone: The sequence runs out 3 residues before the end of the CDR3; the remainder is reconstructed from the germline J gene. The chain is built from TRBV7-9 and TRBJ2-3; 7 positions match TRBD2. V shed 4 bases, J shed 6 bases, and the junction held 7 bases outside the gene matches. CDR3 size: 14 residues. The V gene's germline CDR1 is SEHNR and CDR2 FQNEAQ (reference sequence). The DNA read from the CDR3 is TGTGCCAGCAGCTCTTTGACTAGCAGGGATACG. It specifies CASSSLTSRDT. The whole CDR3 reads CASSSLTSRDTQYF.

With respect to this clone: From the germline J gene comes the end of the CDR3, since the read stops 3 residues before it. The gene calls are TRBV20-1 and TRBJ1-6; D may be TRBD1 (5 bases). Germline V gene lookup returns CDR1 DFQATT and CDR2 SNEGSKA (reference sequence). The CDR3 sequence is 15 residues long. The V end lost 0 bases, the J end lost 8 bases, and 14 bases lay between the germline ends. CDR3 protein: CSARDLQQGDSPLHF. The covered CDR3 bases are TGCAGTGCTAGAGATCTCCAGCAGGGTGATTCACCC.

Concerning this clone: The read comes to an end 3 residues before the CDR3 does, leaving the germline J gene to fill in the end. V gene TRBV5-1 combines with J gene TRBJ2-3, with D uncertain. Trimming pared 5 bases from V and 3 bases from J, leaving 10 bases between. CDR1 and CDR2 from the germline V gene are SGHRS and YFSETQ. This CDR3 contains 13 residues. The DNA read from the CDR3 is TGCGCCAGCAGGCCCGTCAGGACAGATACG. It is translated as CASRPVRTDT. The full CDR3 is CASRPVRTDTQYF.

A note on this clone: The read terminates 3 residues ahead of where the CDR3 ends, so the germline J gene completes it. V and J are TRBV4-1 and TRBJ2-2, with D hard to call. Trimming stripped 1 base from V and 3 bases from J, with 12 bases between. From germline, CDR1 is MGHRA and CDR2 YSYEKL. This CDR3 is 16 amino acids long. CDR3 DNA, as far as it was read: TGCGCCAGCAGCCAAGTAAGGGTTTGGGACACCGGGGAG. Its protein product is CASSQVRVWDTGE. The whole CDR3 protein reads CASSQVRVWDTGELFF.

Concerning this clone: One end of the junction is discordant with germline, which a read error may explain. Read sequence stops 3 residues before the CDR3 end, and the germline J gene provides the missing end. The chain carries TRBV7-2 and TRBJ1-3; 7 bases agree with TRBD1. Germline lookup yields CDR1 SGHTA and CDR2 FQGNSA. CDR3 length: 14 amino acids. CDR3 loop: CASSFTGAGNPIYF. The sequenced CDR3 bases are TGTGCCAGCAGCTTTACAGGGGCTGGAAACCCC.

Details on this clone: The read terminates 3 residues before the CDR3 end, so the remaining end is supplied by the germline J gene. This rearrangement joins TRBV5-1 to TRBJ2-1, with D perhaps TRBD2 (5 bases). The germline CDR1 and CDR2 sequences are SGHRS and YFSETQ. V shed 0 bases and J shed 2 bases, with 12 bases lying between them. This CDR3 is 16 amino acids long. Here the CDR3 reads CASSLAASRPYNEQFF. Incomplete CDR3 DNA: TGCGCCAGCAGCTTGGCCGCTAGCCGACCCTACAATGAG.

CDR3 in amino acids: CASNTLAGDTDTQYF. The sequenced CDR3 bases are TGTGCCAGCAACACACTAGCGGGGGACACAGATACG. The V and J genes are TRBV7-2 and TRBJ2-3, with 11 bases matching TRBD2. The sequence runs out 3 residues before the end of the CDR3; the remainder is reconstructed from the germline J gene. Germline V gene lookup returns CDR1 SGHTA and CDR2 FQGNSA. The ends lost 7 bases at V and 2 bases at J; junction bases unmatched: 5. The CDR3 is 15 residues long.

As to this clone: The sequenced fragment ends 3 residues before the CDR3 boundary, so the rest is inferred from the germline J gene. The V call is TRBV5-1, the J call TRBJ2-2; D is possibly TRBD2 (7 bases). CDR3 length: 16 residues. Germline V gene sequence: CDR1 SGHRS, CDR2 YFSETQ. The CDR3 here is CASSPRGLGTNEKLFF. CDR3 DNA (partial): TGCGCCAGCAGCCCCCGGGGGCTTGGGACTAATGAAAAG.

Details on this clone: The read terminates 3 residues ahead of where the CDR3 ends, so the germline J gene completes it. V is TRBV11-2 and J is TRBJ2-5; D gene unclear. This CDR3 is built from 13 residues. Germline lookup yields CDR1 SGHAT and CDR2 FQNNGV. V lost 2 bases and J 2 bases, leaving 6 bases between the germline ends. The sequenced CDR3 bases are TGTGCCAGCAGCTTAAACAGACAAGAGACC. It translates to CASSLNRQET. The CDR3 reads in full as CASSLNRQETQYF.

With respect to this clone: The DNA ends 3 residues before the CDR3 does, and the rest of the CDR3 is filled in from the germline J gene. This chain connects TRBV10-3 to TRBJ2-7; a possible D gene is TRBD2 (5 bases). CDR1 is ENHRY, CDR2 SYGVKD, per germline. The germline V and J ends were trimmed by 6 bases and 5 bases, with 11 bases remaining between them. The CDR3 totals 12 residues. CDR3 DNA, as far as it was read: TGTGCCATCAGCGGGGATGGGGACGAG. Amino acids: CAISGDGDE. The whole CDR3 protein reads CAISGDGDEQYF.

As regards this clone: The CDR3 end falls 3 residues outside the read, so it is completed with the germline J gene. The chain carries TRBV7-6 and TRBJ2-1; TRBD2 aligns across 12 bases. The CDR3 covers 14 residues. V dropped 6 bases and J dropped 8; count of bases not matched to a gene: 5. Germline lookup yields CDR1 SGHVS and CDR2 FNYEAQ. CDR3 DNA (partial): TGTGCCAGCAGTAGACTAGCGGGAGTATATGAG. This codes for CASSRLAGVYE. The CDR3, in full, reads CASSRLAGVYEQFF.

Of note for this clone: The read falls 3 residues short of the CDR3 end, and the missing part is taken from the germline J gene. The chain combines TRBV19 with TRBJ2-3, with a possible D match to TRBD1 (5 bases). CDR1 LNHDA and CDR2 SQIVND come from the germline V gene (reference sequence). The CDR3 has 16 amino acids. Trimming took 3 bases from V and 2 from J, leaving 15 bases between them. CDR3 protein: CASSIDSSRFTDTQYF. The covered CDR3 bases are TGTGCCAGTAGTATCGACAGTTCCCGTTTCACAGATACG.

A remark on this clone: The CDR3 extends 3 residues past the end of the read, so its final part is completed from the germline J gene. The rearrangement joins TRBV20-1 to TRBJ2-3, with TRBD2 matching 12 bases. This CDR3 spans 18 amino acids. V trimming: 5 bases; J trimming: 5 bases; junction bases outside the gene matches: 17. From germline, CDR1 is DFQATT and CDR2 SNEGSKA (reference sequence). The CDR3 DNA, read in part, is TGCAGTGCTTTCCTCCTAGCGGGAGGGCCTTTTGGTCTAGATACG. The encoded protein is CSAFLLAGGPFGLDT. The whole CDR3 is CSAFLLAGGPFGLDTQYF.

Regarding this clone: Read sequence stops 3 residues before the CDR3 end, and the germline J gene provides the missing end. The gene calls are TRBV20-1 and TRBJ2-2; 8 positions agree with TRBD2. CDR1 DFQATT and CDR2 SNEGSKA come from the germline V gene (reference sequence). CDR3 length equals 15 residues. V was clipped by 3 bases and J by 9 bases; unmatched bases: 12. The CDR3 loop is CSARAGTRGLRELFF. The part of the CDR3 DNA that was read is TGCAGTGCTAGGGCCGGGACTAGAGGACTTCGGGAG.

Note on this clone: The read finishes 3 residues shy of the CDR3 end, and the germline J gene is used to complete it. The chain has TRBV29-1 and TRBJ1-1; 7 bases map to TRBD1. After removal of 4 bases from V and 0 bases from J, the junction contained 5 bases not matched to a gene. Germline values: CDR1 SQVTM, CDR2 ANQGSEA. This CDR3 contains 14 residues. The CDR3 reads CSVGTGTLNTEAFF. The covered CDR3 bases are TGCAGCGTTGGGACAGGAACCTTGAACACTGAA.

As regards this clone: The CDR3 end lies 3 residues beyond the end of the read and is filled in from the germline J gene. V is TRBV7-6 and J is TRBJ1-1; 7 positions agree with TRBD1. Germline V gives CDR1 SGHVS, CDR2 FNYEAQ. The CDR3 is 13 amino acids. CDR3 protein: CASSYGEGAEAFF. CDR3 bases read: TGTGCCAGCAGCTACGGCGAGGGGGCCGAA.